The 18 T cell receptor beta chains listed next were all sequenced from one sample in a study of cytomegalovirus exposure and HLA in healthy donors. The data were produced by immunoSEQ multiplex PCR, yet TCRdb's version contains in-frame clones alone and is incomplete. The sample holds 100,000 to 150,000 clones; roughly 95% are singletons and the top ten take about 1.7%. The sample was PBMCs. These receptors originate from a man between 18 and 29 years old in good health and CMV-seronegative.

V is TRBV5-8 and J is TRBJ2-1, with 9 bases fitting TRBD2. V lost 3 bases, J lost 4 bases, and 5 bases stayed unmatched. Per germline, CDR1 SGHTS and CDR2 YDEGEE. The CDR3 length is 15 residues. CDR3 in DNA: TGTGCCAGCAGCTCGGGACTAGCAGTTTACAATGAGCAGTTCTTC. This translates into CASSSGLAVYNEQFF.

The CDR3: CASSLTGTGGVSWEQYF. CDR3 DNA: TGTGCCAGCAGTTTGACCGGGACAGGGGGCGTCTCGTGGGAGCAGTACTTC. The chain has TRBV28 and TRBJ2-7, with 12 bases aligning to TRBD1. The germline V gene encodes CDR1 MDHEN and CDR2 SYDVKM. V shed 3 bases, J shed 7 bases, and the junction held 13 bases outside the gene matches. The CDR3 is 17 amino acids.

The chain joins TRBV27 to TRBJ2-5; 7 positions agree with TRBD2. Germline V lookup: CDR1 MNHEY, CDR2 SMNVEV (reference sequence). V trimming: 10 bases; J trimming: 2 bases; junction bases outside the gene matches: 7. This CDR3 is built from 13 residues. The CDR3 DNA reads TGTGCCACCCGACCGGGACTACAAGAGACCCAGTACTTC. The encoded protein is CATRPGLQETQYF.

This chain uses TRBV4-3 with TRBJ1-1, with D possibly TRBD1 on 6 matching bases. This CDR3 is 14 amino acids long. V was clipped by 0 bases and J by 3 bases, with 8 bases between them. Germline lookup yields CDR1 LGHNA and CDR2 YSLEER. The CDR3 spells CASSQEGGHTEAFF. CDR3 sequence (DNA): TGCGCCAGCAGCCAAGAGGGGGGGCACACTGAAGCTTTCTTT.

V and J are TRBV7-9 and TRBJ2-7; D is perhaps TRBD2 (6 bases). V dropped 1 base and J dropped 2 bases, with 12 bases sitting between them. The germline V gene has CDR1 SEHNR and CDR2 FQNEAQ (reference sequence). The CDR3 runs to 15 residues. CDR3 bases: TGTGCCAGCAGCTTAGTGGGGACTGAACCCTACGAGCAGTACTTC. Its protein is CASSLVGTEPYEQYF.

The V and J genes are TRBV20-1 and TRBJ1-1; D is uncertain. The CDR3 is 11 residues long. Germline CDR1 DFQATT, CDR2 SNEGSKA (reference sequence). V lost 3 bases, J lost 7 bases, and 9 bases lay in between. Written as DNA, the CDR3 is TGCAGTGCTAGCTCTAACCTTGAAGCTTTCTTT. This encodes CSASSNLEAFF.

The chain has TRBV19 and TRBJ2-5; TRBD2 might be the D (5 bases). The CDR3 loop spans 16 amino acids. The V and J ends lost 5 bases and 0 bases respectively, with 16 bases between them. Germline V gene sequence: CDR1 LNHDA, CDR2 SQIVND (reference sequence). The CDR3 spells CASSWERTLYQETQYF. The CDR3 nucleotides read TGTGCCAGTAGTTGGGAGCGAACCCTGTACCAAGAGACCCAGTACTTC.

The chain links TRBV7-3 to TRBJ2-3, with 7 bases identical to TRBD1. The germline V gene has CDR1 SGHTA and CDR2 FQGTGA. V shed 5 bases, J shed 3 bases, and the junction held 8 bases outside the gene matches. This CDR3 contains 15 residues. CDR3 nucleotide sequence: TGTGCCAGCAGCCCACAGGGGATGGGGACAGATACGCAGTATTTT. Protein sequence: CASSPQGMGTDTQYF.

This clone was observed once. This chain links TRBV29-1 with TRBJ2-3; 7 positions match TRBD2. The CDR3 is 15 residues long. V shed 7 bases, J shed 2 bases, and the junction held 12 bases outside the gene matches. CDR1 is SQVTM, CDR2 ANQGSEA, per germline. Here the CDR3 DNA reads TGCAGCGACCGAACGGGTCTAGCGGTCACAGATACGCAGTATTTT. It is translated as CSDRTGLAVTDTQYF.

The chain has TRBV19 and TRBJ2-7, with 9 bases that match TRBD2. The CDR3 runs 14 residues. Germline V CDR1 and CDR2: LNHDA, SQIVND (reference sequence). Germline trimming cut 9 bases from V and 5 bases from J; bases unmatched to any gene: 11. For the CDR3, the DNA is TGTGCCAGCCCTCGGCGGGAGGGCCGAAACGAGCAGTACTTC. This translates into CASPRREGRNEQYF.

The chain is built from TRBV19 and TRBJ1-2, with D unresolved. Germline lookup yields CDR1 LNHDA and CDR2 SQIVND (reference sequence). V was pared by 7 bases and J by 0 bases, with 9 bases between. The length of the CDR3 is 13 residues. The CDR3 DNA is TGTGCCAGTACGGCAGGATCTAACTATGGCTACACCTTC. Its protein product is CASTAGSNYGYTF.

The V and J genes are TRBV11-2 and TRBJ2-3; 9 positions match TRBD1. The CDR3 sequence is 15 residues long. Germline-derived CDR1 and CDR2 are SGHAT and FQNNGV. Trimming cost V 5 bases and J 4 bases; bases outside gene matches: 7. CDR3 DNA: TGTGCCAGCAGCCCGGGACAGGGAAGGCCAGATACGCAGTATTTT. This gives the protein CASSPGQGRPDTQYF.

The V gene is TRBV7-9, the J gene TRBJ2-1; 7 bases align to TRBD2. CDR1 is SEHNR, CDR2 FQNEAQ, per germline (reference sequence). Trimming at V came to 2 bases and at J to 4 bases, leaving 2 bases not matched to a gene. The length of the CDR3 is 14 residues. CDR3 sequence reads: CASSLSSGYNEQFF. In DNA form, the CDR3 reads TGTGCCAGCAGCTTATCTAGCGGATACAATGAGCAGTTCTTC.

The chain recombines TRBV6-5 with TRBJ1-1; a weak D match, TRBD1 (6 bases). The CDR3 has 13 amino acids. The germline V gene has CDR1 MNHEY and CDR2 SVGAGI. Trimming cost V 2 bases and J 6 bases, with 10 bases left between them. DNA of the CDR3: TGTGCCAGCAGTTACGCCGGGGGGCCTGAAGCTTTCTTT. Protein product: CASSYAGGPEAFF.

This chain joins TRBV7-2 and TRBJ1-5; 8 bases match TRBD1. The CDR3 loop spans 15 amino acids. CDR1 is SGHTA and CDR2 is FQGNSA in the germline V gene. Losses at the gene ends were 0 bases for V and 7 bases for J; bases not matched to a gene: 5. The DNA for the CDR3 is TGTGCCAGCAGCTTAGCGACAGGGGCAGGGCAGCCCCAGCATTTT. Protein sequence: CASSLATGAGQPQHF.

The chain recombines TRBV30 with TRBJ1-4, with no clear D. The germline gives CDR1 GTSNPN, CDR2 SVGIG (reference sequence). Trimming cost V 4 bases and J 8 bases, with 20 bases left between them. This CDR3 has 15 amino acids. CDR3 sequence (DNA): TGTGCCTGGACGAAAGAGGCATTGACCGGGGAAAAACTGTTTTTT. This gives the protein CAWTKEALTGEKLFF.

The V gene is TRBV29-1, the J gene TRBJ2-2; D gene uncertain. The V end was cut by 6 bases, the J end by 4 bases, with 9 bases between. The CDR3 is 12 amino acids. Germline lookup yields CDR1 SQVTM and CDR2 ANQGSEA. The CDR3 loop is CSVQILTGELFF. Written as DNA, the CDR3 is TGCAGCGTGCAAATACTCACCGGGGAGCTGTTTTTT.

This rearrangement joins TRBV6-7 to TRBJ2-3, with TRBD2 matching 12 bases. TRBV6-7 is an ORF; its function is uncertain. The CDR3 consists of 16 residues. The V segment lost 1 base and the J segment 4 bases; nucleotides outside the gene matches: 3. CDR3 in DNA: TGTGCCAGCAGTTACTGGACTAGCGGGATTCCAGATACGCAGTATTTT. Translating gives CASSYWTSGIPDTQYF.